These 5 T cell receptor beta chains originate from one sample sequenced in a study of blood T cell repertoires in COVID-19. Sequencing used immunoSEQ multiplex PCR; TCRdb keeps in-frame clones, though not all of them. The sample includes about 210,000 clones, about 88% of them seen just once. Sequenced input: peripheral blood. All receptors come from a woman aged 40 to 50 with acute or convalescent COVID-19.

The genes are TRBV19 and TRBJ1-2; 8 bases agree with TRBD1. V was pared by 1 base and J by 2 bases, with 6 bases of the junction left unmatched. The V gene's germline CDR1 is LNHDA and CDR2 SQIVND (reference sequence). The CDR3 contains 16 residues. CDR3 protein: CASSIGARGQNYGYTF. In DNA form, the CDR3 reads TGTGCCAGTAGTATAGGGGCCAGGGGGCAGAACTATGGCTACACCTTC.

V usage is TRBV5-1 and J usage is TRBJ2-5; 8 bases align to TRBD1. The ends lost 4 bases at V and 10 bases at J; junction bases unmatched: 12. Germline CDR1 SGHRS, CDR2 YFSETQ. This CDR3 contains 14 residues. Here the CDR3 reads CASSDGQGAFFQYF. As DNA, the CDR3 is TGCGCCAGCAGCGATGGCCAGGGGGCTTTCTTCCAGTACTTC.

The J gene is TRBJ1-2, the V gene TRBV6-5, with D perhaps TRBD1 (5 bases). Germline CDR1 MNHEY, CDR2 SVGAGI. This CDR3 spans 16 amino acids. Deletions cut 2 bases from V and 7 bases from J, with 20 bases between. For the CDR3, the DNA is TGTGCCAGCAGTTACAGGGGCACAGATCCGGTCGGTGGCTACACCTTC. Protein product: CASSYRGTDPVGGYTF.

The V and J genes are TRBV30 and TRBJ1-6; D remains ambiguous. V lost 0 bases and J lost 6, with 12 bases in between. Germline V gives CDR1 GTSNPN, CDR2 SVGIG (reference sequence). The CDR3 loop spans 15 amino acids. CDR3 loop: CAWSVQSGFNSPLHF. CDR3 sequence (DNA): TGTGCCTGGAGTGTACAATCGGGTTTTAATTCACCCCTCCACTTT.

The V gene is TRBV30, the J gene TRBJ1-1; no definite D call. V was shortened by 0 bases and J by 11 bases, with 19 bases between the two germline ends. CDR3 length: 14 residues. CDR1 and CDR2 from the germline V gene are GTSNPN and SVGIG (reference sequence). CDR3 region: CAWSVGGSVLKAFF. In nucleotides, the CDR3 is TGTGCCTGGAGTGTAGGAGGTTCGGTCTTAAAGGCTTTCTTT. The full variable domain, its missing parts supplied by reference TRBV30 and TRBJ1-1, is SQTIHQWPATLVQPVGSPLSLECTVEGTSNPNLYWYRQAAGRGLQLLFYSVGIGQISSEVPQNLSASRPQDRQFILSSKKLLLSDSGFYLCAWSVGGSVLKAFFGQGTRLTVV.